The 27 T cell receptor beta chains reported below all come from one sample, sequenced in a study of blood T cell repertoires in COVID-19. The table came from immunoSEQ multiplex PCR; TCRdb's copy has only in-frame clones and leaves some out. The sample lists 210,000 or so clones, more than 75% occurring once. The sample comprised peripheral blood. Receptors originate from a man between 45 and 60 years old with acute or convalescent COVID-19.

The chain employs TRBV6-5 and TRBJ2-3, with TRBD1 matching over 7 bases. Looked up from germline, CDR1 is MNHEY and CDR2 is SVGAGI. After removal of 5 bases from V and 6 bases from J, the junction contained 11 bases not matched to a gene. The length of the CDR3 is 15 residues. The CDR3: CASSKDRLGLDTQYF. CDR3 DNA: TGTGCCAGCAGTAAGGACAGGTTGGGTTTGGATACGCAGTATTTT.

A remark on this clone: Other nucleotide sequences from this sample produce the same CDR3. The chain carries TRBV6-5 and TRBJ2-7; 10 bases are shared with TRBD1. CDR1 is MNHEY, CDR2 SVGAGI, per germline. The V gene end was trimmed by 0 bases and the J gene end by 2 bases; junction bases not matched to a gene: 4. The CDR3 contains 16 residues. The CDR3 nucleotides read TGTGCCAGCAGTTACTCGTGGACAGGGGGTCCCTACGAGCAGTACTTC. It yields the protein CASSYSWTGGPYEQYF.

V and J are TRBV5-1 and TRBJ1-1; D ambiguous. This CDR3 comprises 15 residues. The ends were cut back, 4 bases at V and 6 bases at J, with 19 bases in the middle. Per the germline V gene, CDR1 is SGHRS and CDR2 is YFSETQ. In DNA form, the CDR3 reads TGCGCCAGCAGCGTAGATGTAGGGCGCGGGGCTGAAGCTTTCTTT. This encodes CASSVDVGRGAEAFF.

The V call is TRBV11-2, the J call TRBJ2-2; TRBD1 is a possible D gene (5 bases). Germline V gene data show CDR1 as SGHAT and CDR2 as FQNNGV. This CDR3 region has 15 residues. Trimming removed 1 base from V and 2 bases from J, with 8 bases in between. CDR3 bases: TGTGCCAGCAGCTTAGGGACAATAAACACCGGGGAGCTGTTTTTT. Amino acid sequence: CASSLGTINTGELFF. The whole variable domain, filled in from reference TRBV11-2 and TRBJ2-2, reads EAGVAQSPRYKIIEKRQSVAFWCNPISGHATLYWYQQILGQGPKLLIQFQNNGVVDDSQLPKDRFSAERLKGVDSTLKIQPAKLEDSAVYLCASSLGTINTGELFFGEGSRLTVL.

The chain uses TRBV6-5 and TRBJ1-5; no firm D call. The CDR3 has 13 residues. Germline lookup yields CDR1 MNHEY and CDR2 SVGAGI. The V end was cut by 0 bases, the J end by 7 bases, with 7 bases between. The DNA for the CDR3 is TGTGCCAGCAGTTACTCGAGAGGGCAGCCCCAGCATTTT. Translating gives CASSYSRGQPQHF.

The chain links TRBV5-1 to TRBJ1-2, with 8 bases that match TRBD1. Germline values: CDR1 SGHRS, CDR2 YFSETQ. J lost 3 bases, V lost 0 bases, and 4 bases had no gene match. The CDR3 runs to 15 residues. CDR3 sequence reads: CASSLEGQGDYGYTF. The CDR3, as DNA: TGCGCCAGCAGCTTGGAAGGACAGGGCGACTATGGCTACACCTTC.

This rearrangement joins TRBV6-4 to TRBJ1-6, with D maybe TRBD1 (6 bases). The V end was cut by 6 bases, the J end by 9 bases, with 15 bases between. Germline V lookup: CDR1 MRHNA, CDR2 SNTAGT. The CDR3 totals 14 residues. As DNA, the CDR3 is TGTGCCAGCAGCTCAGGGGTCCCTGGTTCACCCCTCCACTTT. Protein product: CASSSGVPGSPLHF.

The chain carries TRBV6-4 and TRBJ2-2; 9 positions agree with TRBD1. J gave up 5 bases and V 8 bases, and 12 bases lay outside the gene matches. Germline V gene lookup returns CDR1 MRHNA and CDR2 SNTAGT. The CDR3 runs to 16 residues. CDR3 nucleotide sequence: TGTGCCAGCCGGGGACAGGGAACGGTCGAGACCGGGGAGCTGTTTTTT. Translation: CASRGQGTVETGELFF.

CDR3 sequence reads: CAWRLGGAGSQPQHF. As DNA, the CDR3 is TGTGCCTGGAGACTAGGGGGAGCGGGGAGTCAGCCCCAGCATTTT. This chain joins TRBV30 and TRBJ1-5; TRBD1 is a possible D gene (6 bases). The CDR3 loop spans 15 amino acids. Germline CDR1 GTSNPN, CDR2 SVGIG (reference sequence). With 3 bases removed from V and 6 bases from J, the gap between germline ends came to 18 bases.

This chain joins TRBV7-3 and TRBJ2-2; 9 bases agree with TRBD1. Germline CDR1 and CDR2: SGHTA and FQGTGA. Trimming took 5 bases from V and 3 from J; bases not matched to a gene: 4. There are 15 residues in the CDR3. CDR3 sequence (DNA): TGTGCCAGCAGCCCCGGACAGGGGCACACCGGGGAGCTGTTTTTT. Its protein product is CASSPGQGHTGELFF.

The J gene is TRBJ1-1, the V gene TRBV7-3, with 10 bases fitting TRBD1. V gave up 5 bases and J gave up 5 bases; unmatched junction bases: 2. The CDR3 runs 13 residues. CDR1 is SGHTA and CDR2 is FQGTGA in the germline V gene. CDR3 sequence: CASSDRGRTEAFF. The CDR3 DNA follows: TGTGCCAGCAGCGACAGGGGGCGGACTGAAGCTTTCTTT. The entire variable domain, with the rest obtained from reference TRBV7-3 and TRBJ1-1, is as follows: GAGVSQTPSNKVTEKGKYVELRCDPISGHTALYWYRQSLGQGPEFLIYFQGTGAADDSGLPNDRFFAVRPEGSVSTLKIQRTERGDSAVYLCASSDRGRTEAFFGQGTRLTVV.

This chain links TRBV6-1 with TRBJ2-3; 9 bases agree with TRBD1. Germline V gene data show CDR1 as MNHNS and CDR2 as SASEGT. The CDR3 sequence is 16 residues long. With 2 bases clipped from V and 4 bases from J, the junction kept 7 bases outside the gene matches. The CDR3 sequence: CASSETGGLGADTQYF. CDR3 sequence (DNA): TGTGCCAGCAGTGAAACAGGGGGCCTGGGGGCAGATACGCAGTATTTT.

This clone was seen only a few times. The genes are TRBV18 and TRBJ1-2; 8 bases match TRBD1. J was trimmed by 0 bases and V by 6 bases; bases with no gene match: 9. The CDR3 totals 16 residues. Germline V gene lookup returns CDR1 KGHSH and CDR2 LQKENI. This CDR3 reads CASSPTETGANYGYTF. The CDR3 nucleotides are TGTGCCAGCTCGCCGACCGAGACAGGGGCTAACTATGGCTACACCTTC.

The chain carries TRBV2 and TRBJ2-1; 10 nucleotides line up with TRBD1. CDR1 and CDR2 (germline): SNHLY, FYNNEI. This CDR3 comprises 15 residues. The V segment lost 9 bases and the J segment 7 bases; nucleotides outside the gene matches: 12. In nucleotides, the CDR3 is TGTGCCAGGAAGCCTCCGGGACAGGGGAGGAATGAGCAGTTCTTC. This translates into CARKPPGQGRNEQFF.

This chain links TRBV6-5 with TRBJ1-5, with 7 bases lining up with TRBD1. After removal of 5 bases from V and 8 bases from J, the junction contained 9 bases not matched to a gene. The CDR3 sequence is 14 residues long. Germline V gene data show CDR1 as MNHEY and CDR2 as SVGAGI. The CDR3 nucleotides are TGTGCCAGCAGTCCGAGGGACAGTAGCAAGCCCCAGCATTTT. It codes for CASSPRDSSKPQHF.

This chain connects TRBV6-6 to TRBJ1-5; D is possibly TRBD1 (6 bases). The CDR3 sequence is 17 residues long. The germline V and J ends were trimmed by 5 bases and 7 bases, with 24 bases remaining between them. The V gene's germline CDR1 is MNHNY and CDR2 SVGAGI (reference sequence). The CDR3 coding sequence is TGTGCCAGCAGTCCAGGGGAGTTTTCCTCAGGAGGACAGCCCCAGCATTTT. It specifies CASSPGEFSSGGQPQHF.

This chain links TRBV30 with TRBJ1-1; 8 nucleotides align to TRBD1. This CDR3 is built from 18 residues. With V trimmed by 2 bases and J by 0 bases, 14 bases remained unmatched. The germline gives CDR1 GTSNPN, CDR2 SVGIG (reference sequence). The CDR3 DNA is TGTGCCTGGAGTCCCTGGACAGGGACCTCCCCCATGAACACTGAAGCTTTCTTT. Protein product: CAWSPWTGTSPMNTEAFF.

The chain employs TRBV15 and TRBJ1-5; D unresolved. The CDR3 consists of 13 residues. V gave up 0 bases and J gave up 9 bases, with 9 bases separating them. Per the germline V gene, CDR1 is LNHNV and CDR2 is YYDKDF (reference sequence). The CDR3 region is CATSRDGAGPQHF. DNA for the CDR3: TGTGCCACCAGCAGAGACGGTGCCGGGCCCCAGCATTTT.

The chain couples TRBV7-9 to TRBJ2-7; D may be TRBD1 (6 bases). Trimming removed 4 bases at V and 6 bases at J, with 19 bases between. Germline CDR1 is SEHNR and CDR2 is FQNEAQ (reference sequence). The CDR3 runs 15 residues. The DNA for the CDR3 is TGTGCCAGCAGCTCTTCGACAGGAATAGACTCCGAGCAGTACTTC. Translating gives CASSSSTGIDSEQYF.

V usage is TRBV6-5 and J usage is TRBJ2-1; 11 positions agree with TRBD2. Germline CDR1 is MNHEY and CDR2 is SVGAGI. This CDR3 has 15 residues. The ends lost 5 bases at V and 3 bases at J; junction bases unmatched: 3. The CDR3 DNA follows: TGTGCCAGCAGTCCCGGGACTAGCGGCTACAATGAGCAGTTCTTC. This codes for CASSPGTSGYNEQFF.

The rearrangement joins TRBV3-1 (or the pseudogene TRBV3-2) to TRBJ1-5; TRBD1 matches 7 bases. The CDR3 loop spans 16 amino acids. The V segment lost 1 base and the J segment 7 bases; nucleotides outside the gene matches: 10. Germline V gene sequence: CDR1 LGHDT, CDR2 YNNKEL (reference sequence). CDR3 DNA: TGTGCCAGCAGCCAAGGTCTCAGGGGGATTAAACAGCCCCAGCATTTT. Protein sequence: CASSQGLRGIKQPQHF.

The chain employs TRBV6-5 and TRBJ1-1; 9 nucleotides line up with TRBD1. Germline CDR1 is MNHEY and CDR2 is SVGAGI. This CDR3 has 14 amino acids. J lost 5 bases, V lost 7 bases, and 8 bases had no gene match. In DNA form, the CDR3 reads TGTGCCAGCAAGGTACAGGGGGCGCGGACTGAAGCTTTCTTT. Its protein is CASKVQGARTEAFF.

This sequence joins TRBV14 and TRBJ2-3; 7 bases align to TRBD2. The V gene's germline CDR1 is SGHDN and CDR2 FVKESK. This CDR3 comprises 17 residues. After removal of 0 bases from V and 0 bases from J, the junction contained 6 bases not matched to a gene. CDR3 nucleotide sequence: TGTGCCAGCAGCCAAGAGGCTTTGCGGGGGAGCACAGATACGCAGTATTTT. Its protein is CASSQEALRGSTDTQYF. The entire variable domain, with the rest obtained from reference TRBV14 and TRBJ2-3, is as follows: EAGVTQFPSHSVIEKGQTVTLRCDPISGHDNLYWYRRVMGKEIKFLLHFVKESKQDESGMPNNRFLAERTGGTYSTLKVQPAELEDSGVYFCASSQEALRGSTDTQYFGPGTRLTVL.

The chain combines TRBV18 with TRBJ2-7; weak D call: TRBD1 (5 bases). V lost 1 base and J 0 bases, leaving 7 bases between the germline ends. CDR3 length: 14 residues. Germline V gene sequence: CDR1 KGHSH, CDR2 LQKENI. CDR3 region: CASSPQDTSYEQYF. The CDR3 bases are TGTGCCAGCTCACCACAGGACACCTCCTACGAGCAGTACTTC. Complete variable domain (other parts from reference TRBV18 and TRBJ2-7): NAGVMQNPRHLVRRRGQEARLRCSPMKGHSHVYWYRQLPEEGLKFMVYLQKENIIDESGMPKERFSAEFPKEGPSILRIQQVVRGDSAAYFCASSPQDTSYEQYFGPGTRLTVT.

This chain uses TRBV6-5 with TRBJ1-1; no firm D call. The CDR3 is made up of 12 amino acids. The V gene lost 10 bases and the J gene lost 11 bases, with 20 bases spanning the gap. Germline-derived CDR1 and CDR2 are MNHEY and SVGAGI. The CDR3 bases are TGTGCCATCTCCGGCGACACCCCGTCGGCTTTCTTT. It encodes CAISGDTPSAFF.

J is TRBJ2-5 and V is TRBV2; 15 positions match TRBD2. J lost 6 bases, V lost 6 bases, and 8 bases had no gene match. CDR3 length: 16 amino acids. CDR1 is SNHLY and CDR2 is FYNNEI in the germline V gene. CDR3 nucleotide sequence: TGTGCCAGCAGGGTCGGACTAGCGGGGGGGAGGAAGACCCAGTACTTC. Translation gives CASRVGLAGGRKTQYF. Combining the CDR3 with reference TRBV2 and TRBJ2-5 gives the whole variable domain EPEVTQTPSHQVTQMGQEVILRCVPISNHLYFYWYRQILGQKVEFLVSFYNNEISEKSEIFDDQFSVERPDGSNFTLKIRSTKLEDSAMYFCASRVGLAGGRKTQYFGPGTRLLVL.

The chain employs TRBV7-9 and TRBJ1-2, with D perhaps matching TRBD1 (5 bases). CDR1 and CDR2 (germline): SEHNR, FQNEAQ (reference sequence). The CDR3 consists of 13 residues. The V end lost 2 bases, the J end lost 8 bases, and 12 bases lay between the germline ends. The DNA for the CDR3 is TGTGCCAGCAGCTTATCCAGGGCGGAAGGCTACACCTTC. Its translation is CASSLSRAEGYTF.